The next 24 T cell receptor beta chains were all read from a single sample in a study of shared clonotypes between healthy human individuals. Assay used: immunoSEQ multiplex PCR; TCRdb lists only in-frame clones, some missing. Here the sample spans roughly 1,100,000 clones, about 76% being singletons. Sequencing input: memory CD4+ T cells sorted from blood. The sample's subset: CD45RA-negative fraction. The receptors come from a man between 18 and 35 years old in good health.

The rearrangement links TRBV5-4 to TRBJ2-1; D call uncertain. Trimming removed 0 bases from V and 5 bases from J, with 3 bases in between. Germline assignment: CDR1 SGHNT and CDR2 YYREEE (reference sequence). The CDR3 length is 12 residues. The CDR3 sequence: CASSLGNNEQFF. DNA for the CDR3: TGTGCCAGCAGCTTGGGAAACAATGAGCAGTTCTTC.

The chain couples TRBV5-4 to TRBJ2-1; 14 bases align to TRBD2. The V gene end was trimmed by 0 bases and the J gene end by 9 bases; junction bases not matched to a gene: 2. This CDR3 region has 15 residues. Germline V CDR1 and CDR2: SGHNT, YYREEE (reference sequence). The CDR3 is CASSLEGLAGVEQFF. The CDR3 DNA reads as TGTGCCAGCAGCTTGGAGGGACTAGCGGGAGTTGAGCAGTTCTTC.

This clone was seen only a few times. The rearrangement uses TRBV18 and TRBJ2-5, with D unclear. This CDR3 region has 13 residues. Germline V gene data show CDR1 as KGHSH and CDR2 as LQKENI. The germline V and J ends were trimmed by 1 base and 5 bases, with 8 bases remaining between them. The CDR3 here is CASSPLPTETQYF. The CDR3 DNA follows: TGTGCCAGCTCACCACTCCCTACGGAGACCCAGTACTTC.

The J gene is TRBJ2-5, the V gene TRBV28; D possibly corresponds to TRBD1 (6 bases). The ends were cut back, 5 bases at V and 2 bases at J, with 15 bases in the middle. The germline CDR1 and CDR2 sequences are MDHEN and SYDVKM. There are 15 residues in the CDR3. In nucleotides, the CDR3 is TGTGCCAGCAGTCCCGGGACAAGGGCACAAGAGACCCAGTACTTC. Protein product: CASSPGTRAQETQYF.

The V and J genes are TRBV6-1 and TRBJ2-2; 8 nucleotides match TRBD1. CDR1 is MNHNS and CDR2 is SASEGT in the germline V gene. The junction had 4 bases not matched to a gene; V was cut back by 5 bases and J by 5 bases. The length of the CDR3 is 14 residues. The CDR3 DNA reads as TGTGCCAGCAGTCGGACAGGGCGGACCGGGGAGCTGTTTTTT. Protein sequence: CASSRTGRTGELFF.

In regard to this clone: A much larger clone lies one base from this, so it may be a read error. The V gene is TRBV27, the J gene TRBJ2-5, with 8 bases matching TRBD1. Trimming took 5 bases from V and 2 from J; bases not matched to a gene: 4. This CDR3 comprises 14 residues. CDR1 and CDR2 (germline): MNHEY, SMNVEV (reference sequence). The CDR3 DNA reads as TGTGCCAGCAGTGTAAACAGGGGGCAAGAGACCCAGTACTTC. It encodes CASSVNRGQETQYF.

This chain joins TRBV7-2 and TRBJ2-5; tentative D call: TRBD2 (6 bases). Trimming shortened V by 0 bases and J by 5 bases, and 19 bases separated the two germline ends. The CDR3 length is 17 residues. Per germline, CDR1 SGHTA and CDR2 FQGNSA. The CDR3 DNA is TGTGCCAGCAGCTTAGCGGGTCGGACCGCTCGGGGGGAGACCCAGTACTTC. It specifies CASSLAGRTARGETQYF.

The CDR3 loop reads CASSLQSPNYGYTF. As DNA, the CDR3 is TGTGCCAGCAGTTTACAGTCACCCAACTATGGCTACACCTTC. The chain recombines TRBV6-5 with TRBJ1-2; D is ambiguous. Germline CDR1 and CDR2: MNHEY and SVGAGI. The CDR3 runs 14 residues. Between the trimmed V and J ends, which lost 4 bases and 2 bases, there was a span of 11 bases.

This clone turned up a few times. Written as DNA, the CDR3 is TGTGCCAGCAGTGCCGGGACCTACGAAAAACTGTTTTTT. It codes for CASSAGTYEKLFF. The chain joins TRBV2 to TRBJ1-4, with D maybe TRBD1 (5 bases). Germline CDR1 reads SNHLY; CDR2 reads FYNNEI. V lost 4 bases and J 8 bases, leaving 11 bases between the germline ends. The CDR3 totals 13 residues.

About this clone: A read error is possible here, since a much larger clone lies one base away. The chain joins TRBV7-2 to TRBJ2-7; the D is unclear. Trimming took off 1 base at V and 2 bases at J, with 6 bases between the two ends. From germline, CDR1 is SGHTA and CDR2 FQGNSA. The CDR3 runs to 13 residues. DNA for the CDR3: TGTGCCAGCAGCTTAGGGGAAGCCTACGAGCAGTACTTC. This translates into CASSLGEAYEQYF.

CDR3 sequence reads: CASSLGRRYNEQFF. CDR3 nucleotide sequence: TGTGCCAGCAGCCTGGGGCGAAGGTACAATGAGCAGTTCTTC. The chain employs TRBV7-2 and TRBJ2-1; maybe TRBD1 (5 bases). Germline V gene sequence: CDR1 SGHTA, CDR2 FQGNSA. Trimming stripped 5 bases from V and 4 bases from J, with 12 bases between. There are 14 residues in the CDR3.

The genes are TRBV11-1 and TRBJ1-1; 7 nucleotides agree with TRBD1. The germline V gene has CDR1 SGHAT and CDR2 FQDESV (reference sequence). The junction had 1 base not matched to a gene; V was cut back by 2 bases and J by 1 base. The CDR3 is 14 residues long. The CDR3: CASSLRDRNTEAFF. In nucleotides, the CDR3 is TGTGCCAGCAGCTTACGGGACAGGAACACTGAAGCTTTCTTT.

In nucleotides, the CDR3 is TGTGCCAGTAGTTCAGGACAGGGAGCCCAAGAGACCCAGTACTTC. Translation: CASSSGQGAQETQYF. This chain links TRBV19 with TRBJ2-5; 8 positions agree with TRBD1. Germline values: CDR1 LNHDA, CDR2 SQIVND (reference sequence). The CDR3 covers 15 residues. Trimming took 5 bases from V and 1 from J; bases not matched to a gene: 6.

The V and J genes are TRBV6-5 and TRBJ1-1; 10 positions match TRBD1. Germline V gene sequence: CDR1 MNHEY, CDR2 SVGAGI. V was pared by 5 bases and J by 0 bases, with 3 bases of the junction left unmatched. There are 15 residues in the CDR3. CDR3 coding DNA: TGTGCCAGCAGTAGGACAGGGGGAATGAACACTGAAGCTTTCTTT. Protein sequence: CASSRTGGMNTEAFF.

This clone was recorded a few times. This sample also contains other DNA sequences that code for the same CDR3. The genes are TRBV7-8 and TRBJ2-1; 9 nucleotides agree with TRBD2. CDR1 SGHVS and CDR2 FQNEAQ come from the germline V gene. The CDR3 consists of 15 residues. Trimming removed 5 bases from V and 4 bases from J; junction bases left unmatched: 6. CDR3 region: CASSPGTSRYNEQFF. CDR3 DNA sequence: TGTGCCAGCAGCCCGGGGACTAGCCGTTACAATGAGCAGTTCTTC.

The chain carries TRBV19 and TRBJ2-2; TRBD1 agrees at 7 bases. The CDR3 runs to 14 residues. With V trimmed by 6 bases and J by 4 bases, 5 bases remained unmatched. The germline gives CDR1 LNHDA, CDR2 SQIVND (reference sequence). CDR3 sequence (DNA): TGTGCCAGTAGAACAGGGGTGAGCACCGGGGAGCTGTTTTTT. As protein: CASRTGVSTGELFF.

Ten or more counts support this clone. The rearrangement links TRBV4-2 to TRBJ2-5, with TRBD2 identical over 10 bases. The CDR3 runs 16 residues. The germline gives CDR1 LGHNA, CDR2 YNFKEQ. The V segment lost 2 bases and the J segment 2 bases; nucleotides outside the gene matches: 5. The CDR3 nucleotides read TGTGCCAGCAGCCAATCTAGCGGGGGCCGTCAAGAGACCCAGTACTTC. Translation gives CASSQSSGGRQETQYF.

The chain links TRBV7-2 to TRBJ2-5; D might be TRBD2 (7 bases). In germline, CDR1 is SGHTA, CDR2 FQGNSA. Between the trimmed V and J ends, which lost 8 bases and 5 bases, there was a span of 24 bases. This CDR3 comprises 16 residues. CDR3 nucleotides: TGTGCCAGCGGTACCTCTTCCCGAGGGGGGGGTGAGACCCAGTACTTC. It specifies CASGTSSRGGGETQYF.

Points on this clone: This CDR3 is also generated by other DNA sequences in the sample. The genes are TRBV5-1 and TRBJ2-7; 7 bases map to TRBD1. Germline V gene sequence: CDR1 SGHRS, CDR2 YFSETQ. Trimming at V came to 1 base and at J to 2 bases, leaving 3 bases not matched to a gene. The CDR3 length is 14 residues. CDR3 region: CASSLRQGTYEQYF. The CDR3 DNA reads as TGCGCCAGCAGCTTGAGACAGGGAACCTACGAGCAGTACTTC. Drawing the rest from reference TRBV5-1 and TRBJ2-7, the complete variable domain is KAGVTQTPRYLIKTRGQQVTLSCSPISGHRSVSWYQQTPGQGLQFLFEYFSETQRNKGNFPGRFSGRQFSNSRSEMNVSTLELGDSALYLCASSLRQGTYEQYFGPGTRLTVT.

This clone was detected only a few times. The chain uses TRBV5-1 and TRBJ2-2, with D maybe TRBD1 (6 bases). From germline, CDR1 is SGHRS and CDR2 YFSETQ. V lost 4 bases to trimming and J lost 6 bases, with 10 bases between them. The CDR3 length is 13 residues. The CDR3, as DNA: TGCGCCAGCAGCGAACGACAGGCCGGGGAGCTGTTTTTT. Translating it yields CASSERQAGELFF.

CDR3 sequence (DNA): TGTGCCAGCAGTTGGACAGGGAGGATGGGTGAGCAGTTCTTC. It translates to CASSWTGRMGEQFF. The V and J genes are TRBV6-1 and TRBJ2-1; 8 bases fit TRBD1. Germline CDR1 MNHNS, CDR2 SASEGT. This CDR3 comprises 14 residues. Trimming removed 5 bases from V and 9 bases from J; junction bases left unmatched: 9.

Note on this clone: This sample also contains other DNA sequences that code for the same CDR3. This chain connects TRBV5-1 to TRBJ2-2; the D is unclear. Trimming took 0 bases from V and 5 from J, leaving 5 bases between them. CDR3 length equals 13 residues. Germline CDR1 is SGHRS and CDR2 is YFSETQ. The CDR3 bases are TGCGCCAGCAGCTTGGAGGGAACCGGGGAGCTGTTTTTT. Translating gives CASSLEGTGELFF.

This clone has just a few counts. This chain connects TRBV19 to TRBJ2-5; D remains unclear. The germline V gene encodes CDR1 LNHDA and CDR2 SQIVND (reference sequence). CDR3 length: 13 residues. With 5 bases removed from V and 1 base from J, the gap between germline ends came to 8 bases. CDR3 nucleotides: TGTGCCAGTAGTGGTAGGGCCCAAGAGACCCAGTACTTC. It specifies CASSGRAQETQYF.

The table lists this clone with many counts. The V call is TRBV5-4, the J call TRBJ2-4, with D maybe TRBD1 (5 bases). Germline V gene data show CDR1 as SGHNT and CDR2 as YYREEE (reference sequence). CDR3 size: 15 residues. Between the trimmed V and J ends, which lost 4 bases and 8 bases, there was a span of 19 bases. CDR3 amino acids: CASSADQGSTDIQYF. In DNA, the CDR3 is TGTGCCAGCAGCGCGGACCAGGGAAGTACGGACATTCAGTACTTC.